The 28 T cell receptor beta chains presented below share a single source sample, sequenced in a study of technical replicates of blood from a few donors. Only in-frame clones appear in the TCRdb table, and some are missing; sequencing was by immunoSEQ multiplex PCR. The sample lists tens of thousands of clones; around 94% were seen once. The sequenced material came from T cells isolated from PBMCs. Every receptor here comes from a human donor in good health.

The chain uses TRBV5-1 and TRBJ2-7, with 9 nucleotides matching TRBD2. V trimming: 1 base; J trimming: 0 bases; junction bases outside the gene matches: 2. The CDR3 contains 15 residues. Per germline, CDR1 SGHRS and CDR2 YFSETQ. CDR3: CASSLLAGNSYEQYF. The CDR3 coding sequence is TGCGCCAGCAGCTTGCTAGCGGGGAACTCCTACGAGCAGTACTTC.

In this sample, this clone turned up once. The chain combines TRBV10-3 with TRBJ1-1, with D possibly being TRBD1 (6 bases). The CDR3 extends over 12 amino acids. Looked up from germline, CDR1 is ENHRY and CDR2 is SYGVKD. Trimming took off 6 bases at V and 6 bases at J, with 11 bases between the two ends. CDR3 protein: CAIRMTGAEAFF. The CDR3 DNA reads TGTGCCATCAGAATGACAGGAGCTGAAGCTTTCTTT.

The CDR3 nucleotides read TGTGCCAGCAGCTTCGGCCTAGCGGGGAACACCGGGGAGCTGTTTTTT. It is translated as CASSFGLAGNTGELFF. This sequence joins TRBV7-9 and TRBJ2-2, with 8 nucleotides matching TRBD2. Trimming removed 3 bases from V and 1 base from J; junction bases left unmatched: 4. CDR3 length equals 16 residues. Per germline, CDR1 SEHNR and CDR2 FQNEAQ (reference sequence).

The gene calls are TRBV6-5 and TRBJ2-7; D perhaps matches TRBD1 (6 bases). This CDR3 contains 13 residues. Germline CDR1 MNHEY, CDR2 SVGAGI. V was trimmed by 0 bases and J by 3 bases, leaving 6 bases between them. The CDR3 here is CASSYSTGYEQYF. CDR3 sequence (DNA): TGTGCCAGCAGTTACTCGACAGGCTACGAGCAGTACTTC.

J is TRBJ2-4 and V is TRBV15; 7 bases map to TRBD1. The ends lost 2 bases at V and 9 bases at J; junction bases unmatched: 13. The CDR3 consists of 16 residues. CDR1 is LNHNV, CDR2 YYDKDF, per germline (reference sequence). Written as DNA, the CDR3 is TGTGCCACCAGCAGACCTTTCCGGGACAGTTTAGTCATTCAGTACTTC. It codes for CATSRPFRDSLVIQYF.

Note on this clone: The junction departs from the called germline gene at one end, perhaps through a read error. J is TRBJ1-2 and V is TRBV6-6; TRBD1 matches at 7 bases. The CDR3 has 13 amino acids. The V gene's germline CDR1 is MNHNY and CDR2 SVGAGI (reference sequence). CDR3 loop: CASSNSGGYGYTF. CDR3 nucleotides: TGTGCCAGCAGTAACTCAGGGGGCTATGGCTACACCTTC.

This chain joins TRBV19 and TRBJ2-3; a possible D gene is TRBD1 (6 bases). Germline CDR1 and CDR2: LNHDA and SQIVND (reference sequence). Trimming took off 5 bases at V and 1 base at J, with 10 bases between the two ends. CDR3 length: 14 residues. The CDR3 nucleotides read TGTGCCAGTAGTGTAAACAGGGGCACAGATACGCAGTATTTT. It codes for CASSVNRGTDTQYF.

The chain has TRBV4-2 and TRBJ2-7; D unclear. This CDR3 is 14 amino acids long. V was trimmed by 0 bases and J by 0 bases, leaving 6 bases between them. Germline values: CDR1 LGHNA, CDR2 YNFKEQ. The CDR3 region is CASSQEQSSYEQYF. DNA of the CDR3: TGTGCCAGCAGCCAAGAACAAAGCTCCTACGAGCAGTACTTC.

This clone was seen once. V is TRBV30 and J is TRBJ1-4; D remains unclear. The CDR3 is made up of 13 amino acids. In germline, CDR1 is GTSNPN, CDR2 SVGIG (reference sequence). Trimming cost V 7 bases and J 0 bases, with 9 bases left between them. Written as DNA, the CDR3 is TGTGCCTATTCGGTGGCAACTAATGAAAAACTGTTTTTT. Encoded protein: CAYSVATNEKLFF. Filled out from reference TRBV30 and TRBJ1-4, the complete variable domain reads SQTIHQWPATLVQPVGSPLSLECTVEGTSNPNLYWYRQAAGRGLQLLFYSVGIGQISSEVPQNLSASRPQDRQFILSSKKLLLSDSGFYLCAYSVATNEKLFFGSGTQLSVL.

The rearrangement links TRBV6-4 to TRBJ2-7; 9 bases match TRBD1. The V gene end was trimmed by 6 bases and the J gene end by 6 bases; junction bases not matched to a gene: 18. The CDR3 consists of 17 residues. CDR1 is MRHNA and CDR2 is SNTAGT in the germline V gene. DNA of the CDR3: TGTGCCAGCAGCCCGATTCCCCTGCAAATGACAGGGGGCGAGCAGTACTTC. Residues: CASSPIPLQMTGGEQYF.

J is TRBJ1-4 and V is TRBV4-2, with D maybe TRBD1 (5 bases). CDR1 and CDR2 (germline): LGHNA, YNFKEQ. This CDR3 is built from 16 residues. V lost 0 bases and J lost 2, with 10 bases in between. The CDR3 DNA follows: TGTGCCAGCAGCCAAGAATACAGACAGACTAATGAAAAACTGTTTTTT. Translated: CASSQEYRQTNEKLFF.

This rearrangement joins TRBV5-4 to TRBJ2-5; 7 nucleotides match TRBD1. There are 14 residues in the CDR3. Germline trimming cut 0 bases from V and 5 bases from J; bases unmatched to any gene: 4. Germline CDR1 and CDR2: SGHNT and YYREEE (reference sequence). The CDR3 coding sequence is TGTGCCAGCAGCTTGGGGCAGGGGGATGAGACCCAGTACTTC. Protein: CASSLGQGDETQYF.

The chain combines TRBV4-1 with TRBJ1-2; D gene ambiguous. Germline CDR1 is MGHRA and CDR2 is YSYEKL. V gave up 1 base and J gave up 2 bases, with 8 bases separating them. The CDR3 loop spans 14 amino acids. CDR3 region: CASSQATGNYGYTF. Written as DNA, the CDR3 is TGCGCCAGCAGCCAAGCAACGGGGAACTATGGCTACACCTTC.

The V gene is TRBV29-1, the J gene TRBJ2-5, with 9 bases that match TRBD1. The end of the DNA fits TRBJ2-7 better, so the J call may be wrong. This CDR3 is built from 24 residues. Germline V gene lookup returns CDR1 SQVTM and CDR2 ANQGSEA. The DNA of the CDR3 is TGCAGCGTTCCCCGGGACAACAAAGCTGTAACATTGTGGGGACAGGGATCCCCTTCCTACGAGCAGTACTTC. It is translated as CSVPRDNKAVTLWGQGSPSYEQYF.

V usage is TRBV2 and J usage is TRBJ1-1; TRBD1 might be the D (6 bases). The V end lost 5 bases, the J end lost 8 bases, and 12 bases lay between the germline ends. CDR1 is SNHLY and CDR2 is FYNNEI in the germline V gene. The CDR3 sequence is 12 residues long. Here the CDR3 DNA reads TGTGCCAGCAGTAAGGACAGCCCGGAAGCTTTCTTT. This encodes CASSKDSPEAFF.

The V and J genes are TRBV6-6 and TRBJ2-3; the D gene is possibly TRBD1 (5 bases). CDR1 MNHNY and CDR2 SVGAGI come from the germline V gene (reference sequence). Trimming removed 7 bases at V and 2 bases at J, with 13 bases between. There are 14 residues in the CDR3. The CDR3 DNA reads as TGTGCCAGCAAGCCCGCAGGGTACACAGATACGCAGTATTTT. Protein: CASKPAGYTDTQYF.

CDR3: CASSPRTRKETQYF. The CDR3 nucleotides are TGTGCCAGCAGTCCGCGGACTAGAAAAGAGACCCAGTACTTC. This sequence joins TRBV27 and TRBJ2-5; 7 bases match TRBD2. Per the germline V gene, CDR1 is MNHEY and CDR2 is SMNVEV (reference sequence). V lost 5 bases and J lost 3; bases outside the gene matches: 6. The CDR3 has 14 residues.

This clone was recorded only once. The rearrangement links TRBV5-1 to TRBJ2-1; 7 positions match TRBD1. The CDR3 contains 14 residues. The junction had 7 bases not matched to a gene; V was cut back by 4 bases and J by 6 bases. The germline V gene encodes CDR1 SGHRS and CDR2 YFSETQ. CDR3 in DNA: TGCGCCAGCAGCAGTGACAGGGTCGGCAATGAGCAGTTCTTC. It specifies CASSSDRVGNEQFF.

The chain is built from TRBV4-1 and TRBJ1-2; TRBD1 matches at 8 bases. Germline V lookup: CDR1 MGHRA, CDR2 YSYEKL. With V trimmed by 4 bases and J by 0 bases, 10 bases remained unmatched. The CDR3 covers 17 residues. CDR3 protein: CASSRSGGAGTNYGYTF. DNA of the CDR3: TGCGCCAGCAGCCGGTCAGGGGGCGCTGGTACTAACTATGGCTACACCTTC.

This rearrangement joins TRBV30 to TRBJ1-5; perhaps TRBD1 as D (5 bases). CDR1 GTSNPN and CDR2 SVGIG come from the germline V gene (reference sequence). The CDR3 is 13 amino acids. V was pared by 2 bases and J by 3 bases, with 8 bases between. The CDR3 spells CAWSYRINQPQHF. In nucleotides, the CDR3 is TGTGCCTGGAGTTACAGGATCAATCAGCCCCAGCATTTT.

CDR3 region: CASSLGRGRHHNEQFF. CDR3 bases: TGCGCCAGCAGCTTGGGACGGGGTCGGCACCACAATGAGCAGTTCTTC. J is TRBJ2-1 and V is TRBV5-1, with a possible D match to TRBD2 (5 bases). The germline gives CDR1 SGHRS, CDR2 YFSETQ. The CDR3 is 16 residues long. The V gene lost 0 bases and the J gene lost 5 bases, with 15 bases spanning the gap.

The CDR3 here is CAITGTSGRPSYNEQFF. In DNA form, the CDR3 reads TGTGCCATCACCGGGACTAGCGGGAGGCCCTCCTACAATGAGCAGTTCTTC. The chain carries TRBV10-3 and TRBJ2-1, with TRBD2 identical over 15 bases. Trimming took 7 bases from V and 0 from J; bases not matched to a gene: 4. CDR1 is ENHRY, CDR2 SYGVKD, per germline. The CDR3 spans 17 residues.

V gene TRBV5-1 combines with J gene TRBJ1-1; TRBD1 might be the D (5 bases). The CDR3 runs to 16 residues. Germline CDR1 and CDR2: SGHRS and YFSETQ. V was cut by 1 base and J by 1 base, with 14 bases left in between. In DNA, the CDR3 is TGCGCCAGCAGCTTGCCAAACAGGTCCCGGAACACTGAAGCTTTCTTT. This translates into CASSLPNRSRNTEAFF.

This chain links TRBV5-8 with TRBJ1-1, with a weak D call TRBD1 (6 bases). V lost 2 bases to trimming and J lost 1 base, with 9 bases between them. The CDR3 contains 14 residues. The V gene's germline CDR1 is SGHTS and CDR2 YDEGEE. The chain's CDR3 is CASSLRTANTEAFF. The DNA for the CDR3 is TGTGCCAGCAGCTTAAGGACAGCGAACACTGAAGCTTTCTTT.

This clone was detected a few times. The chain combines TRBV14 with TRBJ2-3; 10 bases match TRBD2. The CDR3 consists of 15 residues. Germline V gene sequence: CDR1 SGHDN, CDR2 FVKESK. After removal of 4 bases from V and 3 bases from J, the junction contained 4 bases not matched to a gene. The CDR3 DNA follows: TGTGCCAGCAGCCGAAATAGCGGGGGGACAGATACGCAGTATTTT. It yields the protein CASSRNSGGTDTQYF. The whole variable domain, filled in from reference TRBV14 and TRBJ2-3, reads EAGVTQFPSHSVIEKGQTVTLRCDPISGHDNLYWYRRVMGKEIKFLLHFVKESKQDESGMPNNRFLAERTGGTYSTLKVQPAELEDSGVYFCASSRNSGGTDTQYFGPGTRLTVL.

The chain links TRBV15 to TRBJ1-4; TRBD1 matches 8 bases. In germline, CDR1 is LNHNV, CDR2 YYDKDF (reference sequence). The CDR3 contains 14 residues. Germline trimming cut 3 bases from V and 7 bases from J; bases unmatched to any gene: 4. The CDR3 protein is CATSRTTGGEKLFF. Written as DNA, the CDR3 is TGTGCCACCAGCAGGACCACAGGGGGTGAAAAACTGTTTTTT.

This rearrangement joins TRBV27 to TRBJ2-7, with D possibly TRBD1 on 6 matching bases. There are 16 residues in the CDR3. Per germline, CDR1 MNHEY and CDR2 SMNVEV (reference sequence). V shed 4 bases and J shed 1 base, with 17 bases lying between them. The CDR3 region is CASSSRQGKRSYEQYF. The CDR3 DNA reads TGTGCCAGCAGTTCCCGCCAGGGGAAACGTTCCTACGAGCAGTACTTC.

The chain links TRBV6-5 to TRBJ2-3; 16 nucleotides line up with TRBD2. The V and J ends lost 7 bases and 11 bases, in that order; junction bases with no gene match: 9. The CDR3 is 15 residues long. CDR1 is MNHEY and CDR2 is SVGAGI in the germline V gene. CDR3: CASTLGTSGRAKQYF. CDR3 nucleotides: TGTGCCAGCACACTCGGGACTAGCGGGAGGGCTAAGCAGTATTTT.